This TCR beta chain was profiled in a study of cytomegalovirus exposure and HLA in healthy donors. The PCR ran on 60 Vbeta and 13 Jbeta primers. The protocol was immunoSEQ multiplex PCR, while the TCRdb copy is restricted to in-frame clones and leaves out a portion. The sample's table shows 53,000 or so clones. V lost 2 bases, J lost 1 base, and 4 bases stayed unmatched. Germline V gene data show CDR1 as MNHEY and CDR2 as SMNVEV (reference sequence). This CDR3 spans 16 amino acids. Sequenced sample: PBMCs. The sequence was obtained from a man younger than 35 in good health and CMV-seropositive. The V call is TRBV27, the J call TRBJ2-3, with 9 bases fitting TRBD2. The CDR3: CASSLGGTSRTDTQYF. In DNA form, the CDR3 reads TGTGCCAGCAGTTTAGGCGGGACTAGCCGCACAGATACGCAGTATTTT.